These 16 T cell receptor beta chains came from one sample sequenced in a study of blood T cell repertoires in COVID-19. Here immunoSEQ multiplex PCR was the method, and the copy in TCRdb shows in-frame clones only, minus some. The sample has a few hundred thousand clones; about 82% are singletons. The sample taken for sequencing was peripheral blood. The receptors originated from a woman between 45 and 60 years old with acute or convalescent COVID-19.

This clone has only one observation. The chain uses TRBV28 and TRBJ2-3; no reliable D call. This CDR3 has 17 residues. V was shortened by 6 bases and J by 4 bases, with 23 bases between the two germline ends. Germline V gene data show CDR1 as MDHEN and CDR2 as SYDVKM. The CDR3 coding sequence is TGTGCCAGCAGACGTGATTTAGTTTTTGTCTCTTCAGATACGCAGTATTTT. It codes for CASRRDLVFVSSDTQYF.

This chain uses TRBV5-1 with TRBJ2-7; 7 bases are shared with TRBD2. The CDR3 sequence is 15 residues long. V lost 1 base and J lost 6; bases outside the gene matches: 10. Germline CDR1 reads SGHRS; CDR2 reads YFSETQ. The CDR3, as DNA: TGCGCCAGCAGCTTGCAGGCGGGAGAATACGCCGAGCAGTACTTC. Encoded protein: CASSLQAGEYAEQYF.

This rearrangement joins TRBV7-9 to TRBJ2-1, with TRBD1 as a possible D gene (6 bases). Trimming left V 2 bases short and J 8 bases short, with 10 bases between. CDR3 length: 13 residues. Germline CDR1 reads SEHNR; CDR2 reads FQNEAQ (reference sequence). The CDR3 bases are TGTGCCAGCAGCTTACAACAGGGCGATGAGCAGTTCTTC. Amino acid sequence: CASSLQQGDEQFF.

V gene TRBV5-4 combines with J gene TRBJ2-3, with 7 bases aligning to TRBD1. Germline trimming cut 3 bases from V and 2 bases from J; bases unmatched to any gene: 6. The CDR3 covers 15 residues. The germline V gene encodes CDR1 SGHNT and CDR2 YYREEE (reference sequence). This CDR3 reads CASSSDRAYTDTQYF. CDR3 DNA sequence: TGTGCCAGCAGCTCCGACAGGGCCTACACAGATACGCAGTATTTT.

The chain employs TRBV9 and TRBJ2-1, with 11 bases identical to TRBD2. The germline V gene encodes CDR1 SGDLS and CDR2 YYNGEE. After removal of 2 bases from V and 4 bases from J, the junction contained 14 bases not matched to a gene. The CDR3 is 19 residues long. CDR3 DNA: TGTGCCAGCAGCGTCTACGGTAGCTTAGCGGGAGGGCCATACAATGAGCAGTTCTTC. Translating it yields CASSVYGSLAGGPYNEQFF.

This clone was recorded at least ten times. The CDR3 DNA sequence: TGCGCCAGCAGCCAAGATCTTGCTAGTGGCTACGAGCAGTACTTC. This gives the protein CASSQDLASGYEQYF. The chain carries TRBV4-1 and TRBJ2-7, with D unclear. Germline CDR1 is MGHRA and CDR2 is YSYEKL. Trimming took off 0 bases at V and 3 bases at J, with 12 bases between the two ends. The CDR3 sequence is 15 residues long.

The CDR3 DNA sequence: TGTGCCAGCAGCGCCACGTTTAGCGGAGGTTCCACAGATACGCAGTATTTT. It is translated as CASSATFSGGSTDTQYF. J is TRBJ2-3 and V is TRBV9, with a weak D call TRBD2 (6 bases). CDR3 length: 17 amino acids. Trimming took off 3 bases at V and 2 bases at J, with 19 bases between the two ends. Germline V gene lookup returns CDR1 SGDLS and CDR2 YYNGEE.

V is TRBV5-1 and J is TRBJ2-1; TRBD2 aligns across 13 bases. CDR1 is SGHRS and CDR2 is YFSETQ in the germline V gene. This CDR3 region has 17 residues. V was pared by 7 bases and J by 5 bases, with 12 bases of the junction left unmatched. The CDR3 sequence is CASSTSPGLAGDNEQFF. The DNA for the CDR3 is TGCGCCAGCTCCACTTCCCCCGGACTAGCGGGGGACAATGAGCAGTTCTTC.

The chain is built from TRBV4-3 and TRBJ1-6; D uncertain. CDR3 length: 14 residues. CDR1 LGHNA and CDR2 YSLEER come from the germline V gene. Trimming took off 4 bases at V and 7 bases at J, with 11 bases between the two ends. The CDR3 loop reads CASSPSSVNSPLHF. CDR3 bases: TGCGCCAGCAGCCCCAGCAGCGTCAATTCACCCCTCCACTTT.

This chain uses TRBV7-6 with TRBJ2-2; 13 positions match TRBD2. With V trimmed by 1 base and J by 7 bases, 0 bases remained unmatched. The CDR3 contains 15 residues. Germline V lookup: CDR1 SGHVS, CDR2 FNYEAQ. The CDR3: CASSLGTSGSGELFF. The DNA for the CDR3 is TGTGCCAGCAGCTTAGGGACTAGCGGGAGCGGGGAGCTGTTTTTT.

The V gene is TRBV4-2, the J gene TRBJ2-7, with 10 bases aligning to TRBD1. Germline V lookup: CDR1 LGHNA, CDR2 YNFKEQ. J lost 1 base, V lost 2 bases, and 8 bases had no gene match. The CDR3 spans 17 residues. In nucleotides, the CDR3 is TGTGCCAGCAGCCAAAGACATGAGGGACAGGGGTCCTACGAGCAGTACTTC. Translated: CASSQRHEGQGSYEQYF.

V is TRBV28 and J is TRBJ1-2, with 8 nucleotides matching TRBD1. Germline assignment: CDR1 MDHEN and CDR2 SYDVKM. With 7 bases clipped from V and 7 bases from J, the junction kept 8 bases outside the gene matches. This CDR3 comprises 13 residues. CDR3 in amino acids: CASTSGQDCGYTF. The CDR3 DNA reads TGTGCCAGCACTTCGGGACAGGACTGTGGCTACACCTTC.

The chain links TRBV4-2 to TRBJ2-1; 8 nucleotides agree with TRBD2. This CDR3 has 16 residues. V lost 0 bases and J lost 3; bases outside the gene matches: 4. Germline loops: CDR1 LGHNA, CDR2 YNFKEQ. CDR3 in DNA: TGTGCCAGCAGCCAAGATGGCGGGAGGCACTACAATGAGCAGTTCTTC. Translating it yields CASSQDGGRHYNEQFF.

The chain is built from TRBV28 and TRBJ1-6; D ambiguous. V was pared by 7 bases and J by 9 bases, with 19 bases between. Germline lookup yields CDR1 MDHEN and CDR2 SYDVKM. CDR3 size: 15 residues. CDR3 residues: CASTRPGIGGSPLHF. The CDR3 DNA reads as TGTGCCAGCACCCGCCCCGGGATAGGAGGTTCACCCCTCCACTTT.

V usage is TRBV7-2 and J usage is TRBJ1-2; D is uncertain. This CDR3 region has 14 residues. Per germline, CDR1 SGHTA and CDR2 FQGNSA. V lost 2 bases and J lost 4, with 11 bases in between. The CDR3 DNA reads TGTGCCAGCAGCTTACAAATACAGATCTATGGCTACACCTTC. Translation: CASSLQIQIYGYTF. The whole variable domain, remainder taken from reference TRBV7-2 and TRBJ1-2, is GAGVSQSPSNKVTEKGKDVELRCDPISGHTALYWYRQSLGQGLEFLIYFQGNSAPDKSGLPSDRFSAERTGGSVSTLTIQRTQQEDSAVYLCASSLQIQIYGYTFGSGTRLTVV.

The chain joins TRBV12-3 or TRBV12-4 to TRBJ2-5; D unresolved. Trimming took 3 bases from V and 2 from J, leaving 7 bases between them. The CDR3 consists of 13 residues. CDR3 sequence reads: CASSLSRQETQYF. Written as DNA, the CDR3 is TGTGCCAGCAGTTTGTCCAGACAAGAGACCCAGTACTTC.